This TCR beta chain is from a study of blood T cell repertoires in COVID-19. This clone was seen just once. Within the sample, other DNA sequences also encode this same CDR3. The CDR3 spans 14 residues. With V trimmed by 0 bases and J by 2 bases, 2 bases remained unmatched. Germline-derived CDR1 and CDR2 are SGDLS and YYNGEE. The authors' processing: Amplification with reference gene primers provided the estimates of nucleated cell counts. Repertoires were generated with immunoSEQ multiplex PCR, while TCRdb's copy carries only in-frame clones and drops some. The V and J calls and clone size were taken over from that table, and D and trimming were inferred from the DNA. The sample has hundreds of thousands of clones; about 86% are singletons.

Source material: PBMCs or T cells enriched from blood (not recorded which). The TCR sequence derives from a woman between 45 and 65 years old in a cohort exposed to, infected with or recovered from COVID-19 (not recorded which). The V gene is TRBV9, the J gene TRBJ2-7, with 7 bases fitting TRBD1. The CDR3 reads CASSVGQGAYEQYF. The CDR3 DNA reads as TGTGCCAGCAGCGTAGGACAGGGCGCCTACGAGCAGTACTTC.